The following is a T cell receptor beta chain sequence with its context. Antigen unknown. Time point reported: week 35, safety follow-up. It was 300 ug of mutant IDH1 20-mer peptide that made up each vaccine dose, given with topical imiquimod. The study enrolled donors with new WHO grade 3 or 4 IDH1-mutant, ATRX-lost astrocytomas. The ends lost 3 bases at V and 6 bases at J; junction bases unmatched: 5. The CDR3 contains 14 residues. Germline CDR1 and CDR2: SNHLY and FYNNEI. The sample belongs to a study of a mutant IDH1 vaccine in newly diagnosed glioma. Looking at the study overall: The first vaccination came 4-6 weeks after radiotherapy alone, or with temozolomide cycles. Every participant had undergone radiotherapy, temozolomide, or both before, and most underwent both. Week 35 brought visit V12, which was followed by visit V13 at week 47.

Clones were sequenced by immunoSEQ multiplex PCR, and TCRdb holds only the in-frame ones, with some missing. The repertoire includes 26,000 or so clones, over 80% of them detected once, and 30% to 35% sits in the top ten. Here the sequenced sample was PBMCs, taken from a glioma patient whose treatment included an IDH1 peptide vaccine. The J gene is TRBJ1-1, the V gene TRBV2; 9 positions match TRBD1. The receptor comes from a man under 40 with glioma. The CDR3 is CASSDRDRVAEAFF. The CDR3 DNA sequence: TGTGCCAGCAGTGACCGGGACAGGGTGGCTGAAGCTTTCTTT.